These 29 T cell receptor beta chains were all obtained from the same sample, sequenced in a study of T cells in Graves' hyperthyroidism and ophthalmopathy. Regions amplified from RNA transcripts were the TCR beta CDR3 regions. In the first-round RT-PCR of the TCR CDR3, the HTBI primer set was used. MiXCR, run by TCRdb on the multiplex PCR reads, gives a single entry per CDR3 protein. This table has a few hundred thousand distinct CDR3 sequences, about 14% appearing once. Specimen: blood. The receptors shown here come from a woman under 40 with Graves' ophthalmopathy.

In DNA form, the CDR3 reads TGTGCCAGCAGCGTAGACATCACTAGCACAGATACGCAGTATTTT. It is translated as CASSVDITSTDTQYF. V usage is TRBV7-8 and J usage is TRBJ2-3; the D is unclear. The V gene lost 5 bases and the J gene lost 0 bases, with 12 bases spanning the gap. Germline assignment: CDR1 SGHVS and CDR2 FQNEAQ. The length of the CDR3 is 15 residues. Full variable domain (outside the CDR3, taken from reference TRBV7-8 and TRBJ2-3): GAGVSQSPRYKVAKRGQDVALRCDPISGHVSLFWYQQALGQGPEFLTYFQNEAQLDKSGLPSDRFFAERPEGSVSTLKIQRTQQEDSAVYLCASSVDITSTDTQYFGPGTRLTVL.

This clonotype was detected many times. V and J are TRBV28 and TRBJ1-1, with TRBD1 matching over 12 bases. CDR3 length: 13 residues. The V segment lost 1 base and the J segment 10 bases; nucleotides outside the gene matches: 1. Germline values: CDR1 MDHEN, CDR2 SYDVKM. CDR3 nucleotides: TGTGCCAGCAGTTTATTGGGACAGGGGGCAGCTTTCTTT. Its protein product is CASSLLGQGAAFF.

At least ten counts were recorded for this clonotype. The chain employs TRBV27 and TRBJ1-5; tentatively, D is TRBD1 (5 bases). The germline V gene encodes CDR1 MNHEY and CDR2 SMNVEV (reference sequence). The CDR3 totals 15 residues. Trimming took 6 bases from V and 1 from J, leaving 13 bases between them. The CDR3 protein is CASSPREGSNQPQHF. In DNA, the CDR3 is TGTGCCAGCAGCCCAAGGGAGGGGAGCAATCAGCCCCAGCATTTT.

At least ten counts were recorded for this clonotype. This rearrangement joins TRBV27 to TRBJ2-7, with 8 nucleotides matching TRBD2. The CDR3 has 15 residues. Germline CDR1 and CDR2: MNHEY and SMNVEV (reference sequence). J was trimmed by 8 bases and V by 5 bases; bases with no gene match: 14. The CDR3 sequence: CASSPMDDRGGKQYF. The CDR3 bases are TGTGCCAGCAGTCCCATGGACGACCGGGGGGGGAAGCAGTACTTC.

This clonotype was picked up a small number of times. This chain's CDR3 is CASSFTGSKPYEQYF. CDR3 sequence (DNA): TGTGCCAGCAGCTTCACAGGGTCGAAACCCTACGAGCAGTACTTC. The rearrangement joins TRBV7-9 to TRBJ2-7; tentative D call: TRBD1 (6 bases). V was cut by 3 bases and J by 2 bases, with 14 bases left in between. The CDR3 length is 15 residues. Germline CDR1 is SEHNR and CDR2 is FQNEAQ (reference sequence).

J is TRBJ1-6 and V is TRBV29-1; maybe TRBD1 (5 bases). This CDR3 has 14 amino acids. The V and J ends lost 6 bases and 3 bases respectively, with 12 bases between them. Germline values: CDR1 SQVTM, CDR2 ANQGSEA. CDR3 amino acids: CSVPGGYYNSPLHF. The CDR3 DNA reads TGCAGCGTGCCCGGGGGATACTATAATTCACCCCTCCACTTT.

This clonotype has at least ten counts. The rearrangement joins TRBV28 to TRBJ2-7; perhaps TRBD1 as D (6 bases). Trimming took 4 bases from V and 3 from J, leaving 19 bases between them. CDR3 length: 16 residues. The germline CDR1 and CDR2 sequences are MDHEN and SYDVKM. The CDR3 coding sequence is TGTGCCAGCAGTTATATGGTGGGGGCACACAACTACGAGCAGTACTTC. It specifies CASSYMVGAHNYEQYF.

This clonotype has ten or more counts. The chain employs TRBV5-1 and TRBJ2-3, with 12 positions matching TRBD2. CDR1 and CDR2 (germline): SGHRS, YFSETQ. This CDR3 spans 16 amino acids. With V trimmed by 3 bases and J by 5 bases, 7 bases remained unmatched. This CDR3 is CASSSGLAGYIDTQYF. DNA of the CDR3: TGCGCCAGCAGCTCCGGACTAGCGGGGTATATAGATACGCAGTATTTT.

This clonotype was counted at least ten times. CDR3 sequence reads: CASSQSGGTYNEQFF. The CDR3 bases are TGTGCCAGCAGCCAGTCAGGGGGGACCTACAATGAGCAGTTCTTC. The gene calls are TRBV14 and TRBJ2-1; D perhaps matches TRBD1 (7 bases). The germline V gene encodes CDR1 SGHDN and CDR2 FVKESK. V was shortened by 3 bases and J by 2 bases, with 11 bases between the two germline ends. The CDR3 consists of 15 residues.

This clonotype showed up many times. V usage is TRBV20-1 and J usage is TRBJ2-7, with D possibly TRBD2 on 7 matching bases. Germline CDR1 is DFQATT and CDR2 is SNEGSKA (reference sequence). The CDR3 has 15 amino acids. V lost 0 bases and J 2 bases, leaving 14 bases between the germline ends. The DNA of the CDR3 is TGCAGTGCTAGAGATCTACGGGGGGCCACCTACGAGCAGTACTTC. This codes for CSARDLRGATYEQYF.

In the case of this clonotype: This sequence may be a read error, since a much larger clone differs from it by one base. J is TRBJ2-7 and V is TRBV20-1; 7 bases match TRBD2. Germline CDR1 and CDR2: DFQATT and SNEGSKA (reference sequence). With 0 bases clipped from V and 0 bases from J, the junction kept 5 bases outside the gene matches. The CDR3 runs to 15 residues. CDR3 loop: CSAREMRGSSYEQYF. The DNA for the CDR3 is TGCAGTGCTAGAGAAATGCGGGGGAGCTCCTACGAGCAGTACTTC.

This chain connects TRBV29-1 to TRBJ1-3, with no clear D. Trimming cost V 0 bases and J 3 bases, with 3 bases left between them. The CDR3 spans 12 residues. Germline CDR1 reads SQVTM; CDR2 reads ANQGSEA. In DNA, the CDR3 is TGCAGCGTTGAAGAAGGTGGAAACACCATATATTTT. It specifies CSVEEGGNTIYF.

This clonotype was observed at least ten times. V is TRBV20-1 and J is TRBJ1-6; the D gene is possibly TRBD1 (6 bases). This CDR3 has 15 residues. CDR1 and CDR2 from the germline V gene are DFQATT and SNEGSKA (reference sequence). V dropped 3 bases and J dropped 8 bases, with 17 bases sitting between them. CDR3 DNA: TGCAGTGCTAGTTCGTCACAGGGAGGTTATTCACCCCTCCACTTT. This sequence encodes CSASSSQGGYSPLHF.

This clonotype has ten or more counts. CDR3 sequence reads: CASSPLGSWTGELFF. The CDR3 DNA sequence: TGTGCCAGCAGCCCCCTGGGCAGTTGGACCGGGGAGCTGTTTTTT. The gene calls are TRBV6-2 or TRBV6-3 and TRBJ2-2; D call uncertain. Germline CDR1 and CDR2: MNHEY and SVGEGT. CDR3 size: 15 residues. The V end was cut by 6 bases, the J end by 5 bases, with 16 bases between.

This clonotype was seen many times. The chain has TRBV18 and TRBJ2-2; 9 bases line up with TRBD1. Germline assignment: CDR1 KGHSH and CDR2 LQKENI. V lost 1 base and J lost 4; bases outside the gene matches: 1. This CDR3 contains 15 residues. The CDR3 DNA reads TGTGCCAGCTCACCACGACAGGGGGGCACCGGGGAGCTGTTTTTT. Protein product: CASSPRQGGTGELFF.

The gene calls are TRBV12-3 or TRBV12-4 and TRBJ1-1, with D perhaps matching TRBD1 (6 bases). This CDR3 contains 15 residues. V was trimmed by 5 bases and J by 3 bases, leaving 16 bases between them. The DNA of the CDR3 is TGTGCCAGCAGTCTCGCGGGGAGGGGGGACACTGAAGCTTTCTTT. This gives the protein CASSLAGRGDTEAFF.

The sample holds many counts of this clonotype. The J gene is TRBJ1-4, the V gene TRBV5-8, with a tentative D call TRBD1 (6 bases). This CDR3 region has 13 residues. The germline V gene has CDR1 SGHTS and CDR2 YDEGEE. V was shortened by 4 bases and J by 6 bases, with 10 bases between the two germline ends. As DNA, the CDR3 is TGTGCCAGCAGCCAACAGGGCTATGAAAAACTGTTTTTT. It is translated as CASSQQGYEKLFF.

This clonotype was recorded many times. In DNA form, the CDR3 reads TGTGCCAGCATTAGGGGCTGGGGCAGCAATCAGCCCCAGCATTTT. This gives the protein CASIRGWGSNQPQHF. The rearrangement uses TRBV27 and TRBJ1-5; a weak D match, TRBD1 (5 bases). The germline V and J ends were trimmed by 7 bases and 1 base, with 14 bases remaining between them. The germline V gene has CDR1 MNHEY and CDR2 SMNVEV (reference sequence). The CDR3 is 15 residues long.

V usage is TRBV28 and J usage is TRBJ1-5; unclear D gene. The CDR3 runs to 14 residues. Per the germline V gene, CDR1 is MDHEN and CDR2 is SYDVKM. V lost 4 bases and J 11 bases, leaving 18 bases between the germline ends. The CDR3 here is CASSSPGEGGSQHF. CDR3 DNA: TGTGCCAGCAGTTCTCCTGGGGAGGGCGGGTCCCAGCATTTT.

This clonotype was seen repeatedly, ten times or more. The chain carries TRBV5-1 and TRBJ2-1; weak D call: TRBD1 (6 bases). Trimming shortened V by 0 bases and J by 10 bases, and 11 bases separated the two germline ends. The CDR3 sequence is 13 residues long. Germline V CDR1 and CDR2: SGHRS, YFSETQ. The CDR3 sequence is CASSLAGVGEQFF. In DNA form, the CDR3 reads TGCGCCAGCAGCTTGGCAGGGGTTGGCGAGCAGTTCTTC.

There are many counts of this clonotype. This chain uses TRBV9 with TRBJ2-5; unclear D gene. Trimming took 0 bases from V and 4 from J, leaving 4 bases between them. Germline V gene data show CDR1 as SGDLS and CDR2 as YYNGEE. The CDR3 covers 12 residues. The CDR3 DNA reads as TGTGCCAGCAGCGTAGACGGAGAGACCCAGTACTTC. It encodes CASSVDGETQYF.

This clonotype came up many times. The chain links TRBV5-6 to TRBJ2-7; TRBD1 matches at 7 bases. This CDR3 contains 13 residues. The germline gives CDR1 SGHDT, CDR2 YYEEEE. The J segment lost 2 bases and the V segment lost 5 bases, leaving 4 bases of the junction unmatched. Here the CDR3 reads CASSRQGPYEQYF. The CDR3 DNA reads TGTGCCAGCAGTCGACAGGGCCCCTACGAGCAGTACTTC.

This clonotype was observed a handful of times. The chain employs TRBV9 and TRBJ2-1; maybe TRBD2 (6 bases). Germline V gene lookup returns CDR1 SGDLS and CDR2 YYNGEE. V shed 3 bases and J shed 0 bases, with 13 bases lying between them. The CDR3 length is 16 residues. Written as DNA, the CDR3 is TGTGCCAGCAGCGCTGGGGGGAGGAACTCCTACAATGAGCAGTTCTTC. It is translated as CASSAGGRNSYNEQFF.

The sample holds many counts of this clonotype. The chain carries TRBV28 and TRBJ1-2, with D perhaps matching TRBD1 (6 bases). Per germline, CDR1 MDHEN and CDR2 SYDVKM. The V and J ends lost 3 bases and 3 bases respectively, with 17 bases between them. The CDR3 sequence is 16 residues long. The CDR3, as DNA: TGTGCCAGCAGTTTCCCTCCGGGGGGCAGGGACTATGGCTACACCTTC. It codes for CASSFPPGGRDYGYTF.

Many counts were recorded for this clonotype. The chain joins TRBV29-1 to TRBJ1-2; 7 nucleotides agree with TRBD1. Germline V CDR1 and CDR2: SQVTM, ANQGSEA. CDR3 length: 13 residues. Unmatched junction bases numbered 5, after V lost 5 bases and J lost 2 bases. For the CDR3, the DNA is TGCAGCGTTCCCTGGGACAGCAACTATGGCTACACCTTC. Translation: CSVPWDSNYGYTF.

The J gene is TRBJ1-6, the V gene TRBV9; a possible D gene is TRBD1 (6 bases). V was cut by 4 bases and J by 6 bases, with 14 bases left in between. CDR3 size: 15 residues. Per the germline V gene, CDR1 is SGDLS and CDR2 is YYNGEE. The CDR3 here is CASSTNTGINSPLHF. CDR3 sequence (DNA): TGTGCCAGCAGCACCAACACAGGGATTAATTCACCCCTCCACTTT.

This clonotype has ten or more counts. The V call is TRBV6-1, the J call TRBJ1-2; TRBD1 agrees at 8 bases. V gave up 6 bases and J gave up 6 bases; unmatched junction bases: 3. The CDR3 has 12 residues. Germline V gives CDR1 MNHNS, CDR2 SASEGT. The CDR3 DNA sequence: TGTGCCAGCAGAGGACAGGGTCATGGCTACACCTTC. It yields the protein CASRGQGHGYTF.

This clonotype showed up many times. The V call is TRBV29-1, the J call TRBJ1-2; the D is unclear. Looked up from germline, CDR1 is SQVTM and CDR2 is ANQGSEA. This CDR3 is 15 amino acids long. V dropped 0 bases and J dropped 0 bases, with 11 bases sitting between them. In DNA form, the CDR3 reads TGCAGCGTTGAAGATCGGTACAGAGCTAACTATGGCTACACCTTC. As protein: CSVEDRYRANYGYTF.

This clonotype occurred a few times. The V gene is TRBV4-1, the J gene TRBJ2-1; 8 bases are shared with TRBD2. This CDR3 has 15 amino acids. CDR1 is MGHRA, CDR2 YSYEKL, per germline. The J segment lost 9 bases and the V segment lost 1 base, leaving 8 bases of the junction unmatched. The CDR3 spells CASSQASGGSREQFF. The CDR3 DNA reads TGCGCCAGCAGCCAAGCGAGCGGGGGATCCCGTGAGCAGTTCTTC.